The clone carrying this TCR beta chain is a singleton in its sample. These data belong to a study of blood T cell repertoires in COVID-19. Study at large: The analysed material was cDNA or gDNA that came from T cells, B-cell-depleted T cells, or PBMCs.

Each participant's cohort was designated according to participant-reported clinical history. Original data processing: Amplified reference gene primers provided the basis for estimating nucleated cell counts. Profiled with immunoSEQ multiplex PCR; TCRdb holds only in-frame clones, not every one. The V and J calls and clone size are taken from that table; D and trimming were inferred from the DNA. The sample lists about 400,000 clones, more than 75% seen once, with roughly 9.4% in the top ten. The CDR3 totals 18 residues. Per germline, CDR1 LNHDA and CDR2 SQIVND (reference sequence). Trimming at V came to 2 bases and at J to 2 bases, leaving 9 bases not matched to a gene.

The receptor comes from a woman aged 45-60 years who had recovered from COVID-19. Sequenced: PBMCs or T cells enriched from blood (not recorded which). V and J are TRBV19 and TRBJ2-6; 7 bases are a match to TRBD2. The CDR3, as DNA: TGTGCCAGTAGTATAAGGTGGAGGGGAGGGACTGGGGCCAACGTCCTGACTTTC. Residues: CASSIRWRGGTGANVLTF.